Below are 9 T cell receptor beta chains sequenced from a single sample in a study of blood T cell repertoires in COVID-19. Clones were read by immunoSEQ multiplex PCR, and TCRdb kept only the in-frame ones, dropping some. This sample has over 35,000 clones; about four fifths occur once, and the top ten carry less than 25%. Sequencing was performed on peripheral blood. These receptors all come from a human donor with acute or convalescent COVID-19. The donor label of this sample is uncertain.

In this sample, this clone turned up once. The chain links TRBV30 to TRBJ1-5; D is undetermined. The length of the CDR3 is 15 residues. CDR1 and CDR2 from the germline V gene are GTSNPN and SVGIG (reference sequence). V was shortened by 7 bases and J by 0 bases, with 16 bases between the two germline ends. This CDR3 reads CAFEIGANSNQPQHF. The CDR3 coding sequence is TGTGCCTTTGAAATCGGAGCAAATAGCAATCAGCCCCAGCATTTT.

This clone was observed once. The CDR3 sequence: CASSQDVGQTLTSYGYTF. Here the CDR3 DNA reads TGTGCCAGCAGCCAAGATGTAGGACAGACCCTGACTTCCTATGGCTACACCTTC. V is TRBV3-1 (or the pseudogene TRBV3-2) and J is TRBJ1-2; D possibly corresponds to TRBD1 (6 bases). V was trimmed by 0 bases and J by 4 bases, leaving 21 bases between them. The CDR3 is 18 residues long. Germline lookup yields CDR1 LGHDT and CDR2 YNNKEL (reference sequence).

This sequence joins TRBV5-1 and TRBJ1-2; no definite D call. V shed 0 bases and J shed 4 bases, with 7 bases lying between them. The CDR3 spans 13 residues. CDR1 SGHRS and CDR2 YFSETQ come from the germline V gene. CDR3 bases: TGCGCCAGCAGCTTGGCGTCAGGCTATGGCTACACCTTC. Encoded protein: CASSLASGYGYTF.

The chain combines TRBV5-1 with TRBJ2-3; 10 bases align to TRBD2. Germline V gives CDR1 SGHRS, CDR2 YFSETQ. J was trimmed by 2 bases and V by 0 bases; bases with no gene match: 6. This CDR3 region has 17 residues. CDR3 nucleotide sequence: TGCGCCAGCAGCTTGGCCCCGGGACTAGCGTCCACAGATACGCAGTATTTT. Its translation is CASSLAPGLASTDTQYF.

The chain recombines TRBV20-1 with TRBJ2-7, with 9 bases aligning to TRBD1. Per germline, CDR1 DFQATT and CDR2 SNEGSKA (reference sequence). The V and J ends lost 3 bases and 2 bases, in that order; junction bases with no gene match: 5. This CDR3 comprises 14 residues. The CDR3 here is CSASPRQGAYEQYF. CDR3 sequence (DNA): TGCAGTGCTAGTCCCCGACAGGGGGCCTACGAGCAGTACTTC.

The rearrangement links TRBV5-6 to TRBJ2-7; 7 bases are a match to TRBD1. The CDR3 has 17 amino acids. The V gene end was trimmed by 4 bases and the J gene end by 3 bases; junction bases not matched to a gene: 16. Per germline, CDR1 SGHDT and CDR2 YYEEEE. In DNA, the CDR3 is TGTGCCAGCAGCCTCGGTTTCGGTATGGCAGGGGGCTACGAGCAGTACTTC. This encodes CASSLGFGMAGGYEQYF. Full variable domain (rest looked up from reference TRBV5-6 and TRBJ2-7): DAGVTQSPTHLIKTRGQQVTLRCSPKSGHDTVSWYQQALGQGPQFIFQYYEEEERQRGNFPDRFSGHQFPNYSSELNVNALLLGDSALYLCASSLGFGMAGGYEQYFGPGTRLTVT.

The V call is TRBV7-8, the J call TRBJ1-6; 9 bases are a match to TRBD1. CDR1 and CDR2 (germline): SGHVS, FQNEAQ. CDR3 length equals 15 residues. V shed 2 bases and J 7 bases; nucleotides not matched to a gene: 3. The CDR3 coding sequence is TGTGCCAGCAGCTTATACAGGGGGCCCAATTCACCCCTCCACTTT. This encodes CASSLYRGPNSPLHF.

The gene calls are TRBV28 and TRBJ1-2; 9 nucleotides line up with TRBD1. Trimming took 4 bases from V and 3 from J; bases not matched to a gene: 6. Germline CDR1 and CDR2: MDHEN and SYDVKM. This CDR3 spans 15 amino acids. DNA of the CDR3: TGTGCCAGCAGTTCTCCGGGACAGGGACACTATGGCTACACCTTC. It encodes CASSSPGQGHYGYTF.

The V call is TRBV6-1, the J call TRBJ2-1; D remains unclear. The CDR3 spans 15 residues. V dropped 2 bases and J dropped 10 bases, with 18 bases sitting between them. Germline CDR1 MNHNS, CDR2 SASEGT. This CDR3 reads CASSEIGEAFGEQFF. The DNA of the CDR3 is TGTGCCAGCAGTGAAATCGGTGAGGCTTTCGGGGAGCAGTTCTTC.